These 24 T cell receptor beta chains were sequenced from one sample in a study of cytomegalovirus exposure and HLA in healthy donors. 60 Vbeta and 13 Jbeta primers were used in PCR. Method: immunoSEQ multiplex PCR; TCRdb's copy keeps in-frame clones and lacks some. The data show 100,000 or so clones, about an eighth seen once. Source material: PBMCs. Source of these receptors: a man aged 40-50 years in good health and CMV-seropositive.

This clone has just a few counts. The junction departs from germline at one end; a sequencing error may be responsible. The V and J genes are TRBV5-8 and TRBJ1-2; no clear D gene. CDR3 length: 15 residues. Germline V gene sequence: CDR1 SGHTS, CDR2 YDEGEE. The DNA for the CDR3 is TGTGCCAGCAGGTTGGCCCCTCTTGGTAGCTATGGCTACACCTTC. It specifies CASRLAPLGSYGYTF.

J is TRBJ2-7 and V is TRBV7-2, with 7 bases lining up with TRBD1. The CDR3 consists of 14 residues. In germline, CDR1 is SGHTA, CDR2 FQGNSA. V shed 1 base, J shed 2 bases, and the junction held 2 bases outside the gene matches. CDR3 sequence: CASSLGQGAYEQYF. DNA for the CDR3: TGTGCCAGCAGCTTAGGACAGGGAGCCTACGAGCAGTACTTC.

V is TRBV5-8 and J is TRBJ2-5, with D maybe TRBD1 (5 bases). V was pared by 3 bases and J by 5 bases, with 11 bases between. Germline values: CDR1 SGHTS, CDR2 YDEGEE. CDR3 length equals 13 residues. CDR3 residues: CASSSRVSETQYF. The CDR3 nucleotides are TGTGCCAGCAGCTCCAGGGTCAGCGAGACCCAGTACTTC.

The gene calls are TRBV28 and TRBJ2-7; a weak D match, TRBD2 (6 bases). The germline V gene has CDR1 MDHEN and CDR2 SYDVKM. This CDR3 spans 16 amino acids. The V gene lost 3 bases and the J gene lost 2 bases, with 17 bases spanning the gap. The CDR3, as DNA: TGTGCCAGCAGTTTTGATTTGCGGGGCCTAACCTACGAGCAGTACTTC. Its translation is CASSFDLRGLTYEQYF.

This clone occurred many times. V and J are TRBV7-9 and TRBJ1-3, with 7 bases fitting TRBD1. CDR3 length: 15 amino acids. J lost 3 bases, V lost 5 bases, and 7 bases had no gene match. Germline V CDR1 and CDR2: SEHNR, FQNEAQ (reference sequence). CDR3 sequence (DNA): TGTGCCAGCAGCCCCATGACAGGGCGTGGAAACACCATATATTTT. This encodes CASSPMTGRGNTIYF.

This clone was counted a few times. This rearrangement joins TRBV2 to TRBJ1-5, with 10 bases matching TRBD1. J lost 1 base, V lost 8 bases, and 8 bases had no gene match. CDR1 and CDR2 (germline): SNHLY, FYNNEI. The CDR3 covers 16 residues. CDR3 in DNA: TGTGCCAGCGCCTTTCGACAGGGGGCCAGCAATCAGCCCCAGCATTTT. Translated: CASAFRQGASNQPQHF. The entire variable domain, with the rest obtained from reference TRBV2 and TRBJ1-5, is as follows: EPEVTQTPSHQVTQMGQEVILRCVPISNHLYFYWYRQILGQKVEFLVSFYNNEISEKSEIFDDQFSVERPDGSNFTLKIRSTKLEDSAMYFCASAFRQGASNQPQHFGDGTRLSIL.

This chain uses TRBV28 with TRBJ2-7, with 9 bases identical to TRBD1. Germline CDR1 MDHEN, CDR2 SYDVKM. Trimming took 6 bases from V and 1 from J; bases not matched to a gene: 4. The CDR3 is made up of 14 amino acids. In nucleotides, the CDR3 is TGTGCCAGCAGCCGGGACAGGGCTTCCTACGAGCAGTACTTC. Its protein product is CASSRDRASYEQYF.

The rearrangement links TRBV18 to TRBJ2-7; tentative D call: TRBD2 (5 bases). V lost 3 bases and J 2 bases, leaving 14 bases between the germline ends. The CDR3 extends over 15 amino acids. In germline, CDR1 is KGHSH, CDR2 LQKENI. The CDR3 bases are TGTGCCAGCTCACCCCTAACTAGGTCGGCCTACGAGCAGTACTTC. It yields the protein CASSPLTRSAYEQYF.

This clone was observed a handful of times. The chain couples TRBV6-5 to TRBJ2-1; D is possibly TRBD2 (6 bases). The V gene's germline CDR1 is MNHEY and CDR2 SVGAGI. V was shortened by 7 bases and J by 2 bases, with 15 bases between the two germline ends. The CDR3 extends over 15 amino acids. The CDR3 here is CASKERVDPYNEQFF. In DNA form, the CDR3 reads TGTGCCAGCAAGGAGCGGGTGGACCCCTACAATGAGCAGTTCTTC.

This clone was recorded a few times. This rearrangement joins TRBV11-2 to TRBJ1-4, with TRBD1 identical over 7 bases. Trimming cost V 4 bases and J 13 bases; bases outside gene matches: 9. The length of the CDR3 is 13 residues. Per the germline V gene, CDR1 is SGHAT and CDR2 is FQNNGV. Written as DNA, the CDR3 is TGTGCCAGCAGCTATGGGACAGCTGGGAGACTGTTTTTT. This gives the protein CASSYGTAGRLFF.

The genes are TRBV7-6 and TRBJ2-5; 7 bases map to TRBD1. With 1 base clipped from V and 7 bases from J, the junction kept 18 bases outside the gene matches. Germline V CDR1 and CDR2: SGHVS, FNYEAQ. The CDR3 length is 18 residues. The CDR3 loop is CASSLGWTGLESRGTQYF. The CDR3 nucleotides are TGTGCCAGCAGCTTAGGGTGGACAGGACTGGAATCCCGCGGGACCCAGTACTTC.

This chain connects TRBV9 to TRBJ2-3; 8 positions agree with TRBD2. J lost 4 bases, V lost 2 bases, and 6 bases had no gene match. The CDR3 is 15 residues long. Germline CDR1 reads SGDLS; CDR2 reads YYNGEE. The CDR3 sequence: CASSVPSGSSDTQYF. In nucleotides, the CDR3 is TGTGCCAGCAGCGTCCCCAGCGGGAGTTCAGATACGCAGTATTTT.

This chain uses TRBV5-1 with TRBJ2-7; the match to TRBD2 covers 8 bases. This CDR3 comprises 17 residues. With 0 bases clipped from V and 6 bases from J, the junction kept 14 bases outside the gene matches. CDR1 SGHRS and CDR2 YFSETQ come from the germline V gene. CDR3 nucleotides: TGCGCCAGCAGCTTGGGGGGCGCCGGGACTAGTACAGGCGAGCAGTACTTC. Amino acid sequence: CASSLGGAGTSTGEQYF.

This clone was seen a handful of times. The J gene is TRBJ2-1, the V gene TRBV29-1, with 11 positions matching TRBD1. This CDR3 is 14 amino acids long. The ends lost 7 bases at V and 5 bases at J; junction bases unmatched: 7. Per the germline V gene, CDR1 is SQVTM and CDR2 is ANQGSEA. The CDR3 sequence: CSARDRGEHNEQFF. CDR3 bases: TGCAGCGCCCGGGACAGGGGGGAACACAATGAGCAGTTCTTC.

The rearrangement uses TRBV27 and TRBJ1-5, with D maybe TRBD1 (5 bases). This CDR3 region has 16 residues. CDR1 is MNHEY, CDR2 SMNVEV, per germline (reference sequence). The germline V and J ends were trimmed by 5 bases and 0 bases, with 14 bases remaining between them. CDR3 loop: CASSNNRINSNQPQHF. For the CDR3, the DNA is TGTGCCAGCAGTAACAACAGGATTAATAGCAATCAGCCCCAGCATTTT.

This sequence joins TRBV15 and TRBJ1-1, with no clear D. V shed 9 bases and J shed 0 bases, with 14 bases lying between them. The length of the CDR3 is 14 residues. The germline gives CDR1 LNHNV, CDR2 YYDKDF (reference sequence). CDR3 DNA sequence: TGTGCCACTACTTTTTCAGGTTTGAACACTGAAGCTTTCTTT. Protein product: CATTFSGLNTEAFF.

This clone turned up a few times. DNA for the CDR3: TGTGCCAGCCTTTTCACTAATCAGGGCGGGGAGCTGTTTTTT. Its translation: CASLFTNQGGELFF. This chain connects TRBV2 to TRBJ2-2; perhaps TRBD1 as D (5 bases). Trimming pared 8 bases from V and 7 bases from J, leaving 17 bases between. The V gene's germline CDR1 is SNHLY and CDR2 FYNNEI. CDR3 length: 14 amino acids.

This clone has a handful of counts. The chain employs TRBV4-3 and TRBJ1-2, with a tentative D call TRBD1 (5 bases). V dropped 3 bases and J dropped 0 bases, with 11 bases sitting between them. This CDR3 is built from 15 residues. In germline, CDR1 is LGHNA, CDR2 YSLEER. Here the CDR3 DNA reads TGCGCCAGCAGCCACGGGGGGTCAGCTAACTATGGCTACACCTTC. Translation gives CASSHGGSANYGYTF.

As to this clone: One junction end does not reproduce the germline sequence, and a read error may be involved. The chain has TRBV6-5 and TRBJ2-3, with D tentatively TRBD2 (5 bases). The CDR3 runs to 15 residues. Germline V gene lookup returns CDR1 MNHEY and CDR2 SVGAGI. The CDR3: CASSYGVSSTDAQYF. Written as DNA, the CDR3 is TGTGCCAGCAGTTACGGGGTTTCTAGCACAGATGCGCAGTATTTT.

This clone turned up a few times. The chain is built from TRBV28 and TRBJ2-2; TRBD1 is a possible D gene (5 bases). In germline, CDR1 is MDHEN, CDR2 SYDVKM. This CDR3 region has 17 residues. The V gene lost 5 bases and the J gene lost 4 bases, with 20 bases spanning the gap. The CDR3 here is CASSPGPIRGGTGELFF. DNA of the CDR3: TGTGCCAGCAGTCCAGGGCCTATCCGCGGTGGCACCGGGGAGCTGTTTTTT.

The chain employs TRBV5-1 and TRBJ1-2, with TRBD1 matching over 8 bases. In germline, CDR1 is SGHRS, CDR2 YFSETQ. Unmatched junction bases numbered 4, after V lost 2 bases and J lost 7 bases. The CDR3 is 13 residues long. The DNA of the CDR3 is TGCGCCAGCAGCTTCGACAGGGGAGGTGGCTACACCTTC. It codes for CASSFDRGGGYTF.

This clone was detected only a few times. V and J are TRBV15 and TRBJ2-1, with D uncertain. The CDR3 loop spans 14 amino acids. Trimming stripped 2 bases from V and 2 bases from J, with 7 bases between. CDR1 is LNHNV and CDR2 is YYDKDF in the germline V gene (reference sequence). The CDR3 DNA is TGTGCCACCAGCAGACAGGCCCCCTACAATGAGCAGTTCTTC. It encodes CATSRQAPYNEQFF.

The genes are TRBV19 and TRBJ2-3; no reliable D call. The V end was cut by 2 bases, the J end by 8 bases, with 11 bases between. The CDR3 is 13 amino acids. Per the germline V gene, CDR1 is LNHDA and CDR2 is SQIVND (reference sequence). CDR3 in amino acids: CASSITLRVTQYF. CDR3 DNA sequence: TGTGCCAGTAGTATAACCCTCCGGGTTACGCAGTATTTT.

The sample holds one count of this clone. The CDR3 loop is CASTGTSSGSSYEQYF. In DNA form, the CDR3 reads TGTGCCAGCACCGGAACCTCTAGCGGGAGCTCCTACGAGCAGTACTTC. The chain employs TRBV2 and TRBJ2-7, with TRBD2 matching 10 bases. The CDR3 runs 16 residues. J was trimmed by 0 bases and V by 7 bases; bases with no gene match: 9. Germline V gene data show CDR1 as SNHLY and CDR2 as FYNNEI.